This T cell receptor beta chain is from a study of blood T cell repertoires in COVID-19. Which cohort a participant joined came from the clinical history participants gave. Source study methods: By means of reference gene primer amplification, nucleated cell counts were estimated. This table comes from immunoSEQ multiplex PCR, and its TCRdb copy is limited to in-frame clones, with some not included. That table supplies the V and J calls and clone size; D and trimming were determined from the DNA. The sample gives 300,000 to 350,000 clones, roughly nine tenths of which show up once; roughly 1% is in the top ten. Germline V gene data show CDR1 as SGHAT and CDR2 as FQNNGV. V lost 5 bases and J lost 5, with 17 bases in between. The CDR3 is made up of 15 amino acids.

Sample: PBMCs or T cells enriched from blood (not recorded which). This sequence originates from a woman aged 30 to 39 who had recovered from COVID-19. V usage is TRBV11-2 and J usage is TRBJ2-3, with D maybe TRBD2 (6 bases). CDR3 loop: CASSLRLDKKDTQYF. The CDR3 DNA is TGTGCCAGCAGCCTGCGACTAGACAAGAAAGATACGCAGTATTTT.